This T cell receptor (beta chain) comes out of a study of T cells after yellow fever vaccination. TCRdb analysed the 5' RACE reads with MiXCR anew, one entry per CDR3 protein. The sample includes over 200,000 distinct CDR3 sequences, about 7% of them seen just once. In germline, CDR1 is SGHRS, CDR2 YFSETQ. The CDR3 runs 13 residues. The V and J ends lost 5 bases and 1 base respectively, with 9 bases between them. The genes are TRBV5-1 and TRBJ2-5; D uncertain. The starting material was CD4+ T cells sorted from PBMCs, obtained on the day of the yellow fever booster vaccination. This clonotype was sampled from a man aged 25 to 40 who received the YFV17D yellow fever vaccine. The CDR3, as DNA: TGCGCCAGCAGTTTCGGATTCCAAGAGACCCAGTACTTC. It specifies CASSFGFQETQYF.